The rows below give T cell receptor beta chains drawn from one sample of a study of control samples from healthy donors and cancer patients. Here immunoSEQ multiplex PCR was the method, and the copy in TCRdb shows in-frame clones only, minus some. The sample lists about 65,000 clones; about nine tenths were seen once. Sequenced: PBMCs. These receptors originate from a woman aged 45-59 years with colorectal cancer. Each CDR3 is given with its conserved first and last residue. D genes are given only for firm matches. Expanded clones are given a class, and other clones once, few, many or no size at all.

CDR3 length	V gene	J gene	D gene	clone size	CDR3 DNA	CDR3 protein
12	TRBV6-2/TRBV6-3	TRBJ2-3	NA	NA	TGTGCCAGCAGTCTCTTTGCAGATACGCAGTATTTT	CASSLFADTQYF
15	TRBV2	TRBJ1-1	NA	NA	TGTGCCAGCAGGGAGACGAGGGCCGAGAACACTGAAGCTTTCTTT	CASRETRAENTEAFF
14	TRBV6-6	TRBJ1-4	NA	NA	TGTGCCAGCAGGCAGACGTACAGTGAGGAAAAACTGTTTTTT	CASRQTYSEEKLFF
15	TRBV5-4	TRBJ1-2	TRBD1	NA	TGTGCCAGCAGCACAAACAGGGGACGGAACTATGGCTACACCTTC	CASSTNRGRNYGYTF
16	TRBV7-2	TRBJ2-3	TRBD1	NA	TGTGCCAGCACCTCGAGAGAATACAGGGGAGCAGATACGCAGTATTTT	CASTSREYRGADTQYF
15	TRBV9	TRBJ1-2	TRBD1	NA	TGTGCCAGCAGCGTCCGGGACAGGGCCATCTATGGCTACACCTTC	CASSVRDRAIYGYTF
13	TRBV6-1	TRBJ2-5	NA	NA	TGTGCCAGCAGTGAGTCGTACCAAGAGACCCAGTACTTC	CASSESYQETQYF
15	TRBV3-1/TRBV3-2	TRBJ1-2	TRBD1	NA	TGTGCCAGCAGCCAAGCCCCACAGGGGTACTATGGCTACACCTTC	CASSQAPQGYYGYTF
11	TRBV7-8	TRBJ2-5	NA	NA	TGTGCCAGCGATCCCCCCCCCATCCAGTACTTC	CASDPPPIQYF
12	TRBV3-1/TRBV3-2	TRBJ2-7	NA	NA	TGTGCCAGCAGCCGGAGGGGAGCCGAGCAGTACTTC	CASSRRGAEQYF
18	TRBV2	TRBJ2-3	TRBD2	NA	TGTGCCAGCAGTGATCAATTACTAGCGGGGCCTAGCACAGATACGCAGTATTTT	CASSDQLLAGPSTDTQYF
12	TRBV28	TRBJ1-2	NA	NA	TGTGCCAGCTCCCAGGGCGACTATGGCTACACCTTC	CASSQGDYGYTF
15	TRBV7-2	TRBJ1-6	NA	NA	TGTGCCAGCAACTCTGTCCGAAACTATAATTCACCCCTCCACTTT	CASNSVRNYNSPLHF
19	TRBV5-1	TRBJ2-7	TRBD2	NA	TGCGCCAGCAGCTCCATCCTCGGACAGGGACTAGCGGGATTATCCGGGCAGTACTTC	CASSSILGQGLAGLSGQYF
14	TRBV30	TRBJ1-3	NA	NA	TGTGCCTGGACCCCGGGTTTTTCTGGAAACACCATATATTTT	CAWTPGFSGNTIYF
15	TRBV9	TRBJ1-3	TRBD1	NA	TGTGCCAGCAGCGTCCCACAGGGGAATGGAAACACCATATATTTT	CASSVPQGNGNTIYF
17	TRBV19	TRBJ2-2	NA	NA	TGTGCCAGTAGTATAAGGCCACTCGGAGGGGACACCGGGGAGCTGTTTTTT	CASSIRPLGGDTGELFF
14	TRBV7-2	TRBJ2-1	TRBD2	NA	TGTGCCAGCAGCGGGACTAGCGGATACAATGAGCAGTTCTTC	CASSGTSGYNEQFF
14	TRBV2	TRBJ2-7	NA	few	TGTGCCAGCAGCTCGGGACAACCCTCCTACGAGCAGTACTTC	CASSSGQPSYEQYF
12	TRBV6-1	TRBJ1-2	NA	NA	TGTGCCAGCAGTGAATATAACTATGGCTACACCTTC	CASSEYNYGYTF
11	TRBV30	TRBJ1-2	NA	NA	TGTGCCTGGAGTGCATTGTATGGCTACACCTTC	CAWSALYGYTF
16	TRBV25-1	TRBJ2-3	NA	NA	TGTGCCAGCAGTGAAGATAAACCGCAGGGCGCAGATACGCAGTATTTT	CASSEDKPQGADTQYF
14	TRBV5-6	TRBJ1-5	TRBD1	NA	TGTGCCAGCAGCACAAGGACAGGAGGTCAGCCCCAGCATTTT	CASSTRTGGQPQHF
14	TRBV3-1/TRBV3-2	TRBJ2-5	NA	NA	TGTGCCAGCAGCCCCACAGGACCCCAAGAGACCCAGTACTTC	CASSPTGPQETQYF
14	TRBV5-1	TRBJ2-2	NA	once	TGCGCCAGCAGCTTGGGACTTCCCACCGGGGAGCTGTTTTTT	CASSLGLPTGELFF
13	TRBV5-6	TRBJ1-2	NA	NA	TGTGCCAGCAGCTTTCGTGTGGGGTCTGGCTACACCTTC	CASSFRVGSGYTF
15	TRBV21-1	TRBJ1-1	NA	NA	TGTGCCAGCAGCAGGGAGCAGGGATTGTACACTGAAGCTTTCTTT	CASSREQGLYTEAFF
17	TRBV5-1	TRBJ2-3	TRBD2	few	TGCGCCAGCAGCTTGGCGGGAGGAAGGGGAGCCACAGATACGCAGTATTTT	CASSLAGGRGATDTQYF
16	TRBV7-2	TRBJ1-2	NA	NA	TGTGCCAGCAGTTCCAACTACAGGGCCATAGGCTATGGCTACACCTTC	CASSSNYRAIGYGYTF
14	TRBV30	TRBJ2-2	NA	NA	TGTGCCTGGAGGCCGGGACTTAGGATCGGGGAGCTGTTTTTT	CAWRPGLRIGELFF
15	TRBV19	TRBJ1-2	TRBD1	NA	TGTGCCAGTAGTCCTCGGACAGGGTGGTTCTTAGGCTACACCTTC	CASSPRTGWFLGYTF
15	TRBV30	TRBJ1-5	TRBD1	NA	TGTGCCTGGAGTCACGGGACAGCGGACAATCAGCCCCAGCATTTT	CAWSHGTADNQPQHF
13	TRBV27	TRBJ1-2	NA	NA	TGTGCCAGCAGTTTGTTTCCAGGGGATGGCTACACCTTC	CASSLFPGDGYTF
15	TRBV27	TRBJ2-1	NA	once	TGTGCCAGCAGTTTATTTCCGGGAGAAGGCAATGAGCAGTTCTTC	CASSLFPGEGNEQFF
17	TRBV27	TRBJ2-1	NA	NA	TGTGCCAGCAGAGAGCCGGGACGAAAGAGCTCCTACAATGAGCAGTTCTTC	CASREPGRKSSYNEQFF
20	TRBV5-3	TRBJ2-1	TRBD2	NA	TGTGCCAGAAGCCCCGGGGGACTAGCGGGAGGCCTGAGCTCCTACAATGAGCAGTTCTTC	CARSPGGLAGGLSSYNEQFF
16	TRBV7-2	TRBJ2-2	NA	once	TGTGCCAGCAGCTTTCGTTCTAGCTCGGTAGCCGGGGAGCTGTTTTTT	CASSFRSSSVAGELFF
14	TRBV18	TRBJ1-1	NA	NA	TGTGCCAGCTCACCCCGGCTAGGGAACACTGAAGCTTTCTTT	CASSPRLGNTEAFF
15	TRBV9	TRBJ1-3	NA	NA	TGTGCCAGCAGCTCCCCGGCGGGGTCCGGAAACACCATATATTTT	CASSSPAGSGNTIYF